These T cell receptor beta chains were read from a single sample in a study of blood T cell repertoires in COVID-19. Repertoires were generated with immunoSEQ multiplex PCR, while TCRdb's copy carries only in-frame clones and drops some. This table holds approximately 210,000 clones, 70% to 90% found once. The sequenced material came from peripheral blood. The receptors stem from a woman in her 70s with acute or convalescent COVID-19. Both conserved end residues are part of each CDR3. The D gene is left open where the match is weak. Size tells how often a clone was seen (once, few, many) or the class of an expanded clone, and some rows leave it out.

V: TRBV28; D: TRBD1; size: -; CDR3: CASSSGTGGGWKLFF
V: TRBV9; D: -; size: -; CDR3: CASSVEAYRGEQFF
V: TRBV9; D: -; size: -; CDR3: CASSEGLNTEAFF
V: TRBV3-1/TRBV3-2; D: -; size: -; CDR3: CASSQVEPGEIYF
V: TRBV18; D: -; size: once; CDR3: CASSPADTAYGYTF
V: TRBV21-1; D: -; size: -; CDR3: CASSKVETSQKGTGELFF
V: TRBV6-6; D: -; size: -; CDR3: CASSSGADTQYF
V: TRBV7-2; D: -; size: -; CDR3: CASSLVQQGQPQHF
V: TRBV28; D: -; size: once; CDR3: CASSLWGEGNTEAFF
V: TRBV29-1; D: -; size: -; CDR3: CSVAPQGLRKLFF
V: TRBV25-1; D: TRBD1; size: -; CDR3: CASMTGQGTEAFF
V: TRBV19; D: TRBD2; size: -; CDR3: CASSAAGTSELYEQYF
V: TRBV28; D: TRBD2; size: -; CDR3: CASRLGTRVGDEQFF
V: TRBV7-2; D: TRBD2; size: -; CDR3: CASTRQTSGRETQYF
V: TRBV6-5; D: -; size: -; CDR3: CASSYDSFRGNTIYF
V: TRBV6-2/TRBV6-3; D: -; size: -; CDR3: CASSKRDGYTF
V: TRBV5-5; D: -; size: -; CDR3: CASSLASGVGYTF
V: TRBV5-4; D: TRBD1; size: -; CDR3: CASSARSGGSNEKLFF
V: TRBV3-1/TRBV3-2; D: TRBD1; size: -; CDR3: CASSLQGADMAGYTF
V: TRBV5-1; D: TRBD1; size: -; CDR3: CASSFLPPGQALPSGNTIYF
V: TRBV21-1; D: -; size: -; CDR3: CASSKRGSVAGGSYEQYF
V: TRBV10-2; D: TRBD2; size: -; CDR3: CASSLPTSGVASSTDTQYF
V: TRBV5-1; D: TRBD1; size: -; CDR3: CASSLGGQGHGEAFF
V: TRBV7-5; D: -; size: -; CDR3: CVRSPEGAQYF
V: TRBV27; D: -; size: -; CDR3: CASSPSWGLGEKLFF
V: TRBV7-9; D: -; size: -; CDR3: CASSPGEGTYGYTF
V: TRBV27; D: -; size: -; CDR3: CASSSDSLYWPQHF
V: TRBV5-1; D: -; size: -; CDR3: CASRLAPTGNQPQHF
V: TRBV29-1; D: -; size: -; CDR3: CSVTKNTGELFF
V: TRBV19; D: TRBD1; size: -; CDR3: CASTGTGETYGYTF
V: TRBV7-3; D: TRBD2; size: -; CDR3: CASSLGSGSSEQYF
V: TRBV24-1; D: -; size: -; CDR3: CATSAGYNQPQHF
V: TRBV28; D: -; size: -; CDR3: CASSLTGLNEKLFF
V: TRBV12-5; D: -; size: once; CDR3: CASAVSVETQYF
V: TRBV6-1; D: TRBD1; size: -; CDR3: CASSKGQGVHLYNSPLHF
V: TRBV4-2; D: -; size: -; CDR3: CASSPAGGNQPQHF
V: TRBV3-1/TRBV3-2; D: -; size: -; CDR3: CASSQLYNQPQHF
V: TRBV7-9; D: TRBD2; size: -; CDR3: CASTRSGTRTTDTQYF
V: TRBV29-1; D: TRBD1; size: once; CDR3: CSASRQGATYEQYF
V: TRBV28; D: -; size: -; CDR3: CAGRTNGRADTQYF
V: TRBV4-2; D: -; size: few; CDR3: CASSQDHVSDEQFF
V: TRBV6-2/TRBV6-3; D: -; size: -; CDR3: CASSYLSGDTGELFF
V: TRBV9; D: -; size: -; CDR3: CASSVSGKLTEAFF
V: TRBV21-1; D: -; size: once; CDR3: CASSKERQGGTSGSDEQYF
V: TRBV2; D: -; size: -; CDR3: CASTLFRQGNTGELFF
V: TRBV5-1; D: TRBD1; size: -; CDR3: CASSLGDRDNSPLHF
V: TRBV11-3; D: TRBD2; size: -; CDR3: CASSLGGGYNEQFF
V: TRBV29-1; D: -; size: -; CDR3: CSVWVSRSTEAFF
V: TRBV3-1/TRBV3-2; D: -; size: -; CDR3: CASSQVGSKNIQYF
V: TRBV6-1; D: -; size: once; CDR3: CASSEALLLSGNTIYF
V: TRBV11-2; D: -; size: once; CDR3: CASSSTDFADTQYF
V: TRBV5-1; D: -; size: -; CDR3: CASSTSGQGTEAFF
V: TRBV14; D: TRBD2; size: -; CDR3: CASSLFLAGGEQFF
V: TRBV19; D: TRBD1; size: -; CDR3: CASSIRTGQNSPLHF
V: TRBV29-1; D: TRBD1; size: -; CDR3: CSVEGTGGYGYTF